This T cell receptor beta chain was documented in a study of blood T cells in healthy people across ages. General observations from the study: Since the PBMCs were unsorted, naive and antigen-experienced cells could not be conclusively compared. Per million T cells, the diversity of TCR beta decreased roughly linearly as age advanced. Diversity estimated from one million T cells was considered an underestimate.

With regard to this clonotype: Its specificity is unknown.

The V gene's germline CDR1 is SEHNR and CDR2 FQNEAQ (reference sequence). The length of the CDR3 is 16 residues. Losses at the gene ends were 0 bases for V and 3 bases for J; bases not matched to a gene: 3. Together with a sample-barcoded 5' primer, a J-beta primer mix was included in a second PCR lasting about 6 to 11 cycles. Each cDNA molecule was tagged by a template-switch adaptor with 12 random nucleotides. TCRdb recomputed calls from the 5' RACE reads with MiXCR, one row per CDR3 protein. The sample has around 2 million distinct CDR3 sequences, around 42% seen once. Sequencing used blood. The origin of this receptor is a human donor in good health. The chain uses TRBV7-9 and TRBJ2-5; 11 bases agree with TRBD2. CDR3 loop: CASSLALAGGKETQYF. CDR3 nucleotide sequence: TGTGCCAGCAGCTTAGCCCTAGCGGGGGGTAAAGAGACCCAGTACTTC.